These T cell receptor beta chains were read from a single sample in a study of blood T cell repertoires in COVID-19. Profiling relied on immunoSEQ multiplex PCR, and the TCRdb table lists in-frame clones only, not all of them. The table lists tens of thousands of clones, 75% to 95% of them singletons, with 6.5% to 8% in the top ten. The sequenced sample consisted of peripheral blood. These receptors were obtained from a man aged 40-49 years with COVID-19, enrolled during active disease. Both conserved end residues are part of each CDR3. Each record gives: CDR3 protein, CDR3 DNA, clone size, D gene, J gene, V gene. D genes are given only for firm matches. Part of the rows lack a size; the others show once, few, many or a class for expanded clones.

CDR3aa: CAWSTNQGLGNTIYF
CDR3nt: TGTGCCTGGAGTACGAACCAGGGGCTGGGAAACACCATATATTTT
abundance: -
d_gene: -
j_gene: TRBJ1-3
v_gene: TRBV30

CDR3aa: CASSLGTVGSGELFF
CDR3nt: TGTGCCAGCAGCTTAGGGACAGTCGGGTCCGGGGAGCTGTTTTTT
abundance: -
d_gene: -
j_gene: TRBJ2-2
v_gene: TRBV11-2

CDR3aa: CASSQDHFDIGQNKKLFF
CDR3nt: TGTGCCAGCAGCCAAGATCACTTCGACATCGGACAAAATAAAAAACTGTTTTTT
abundance: -
d_gene: -
j_gene: TRBJ1-4
v_gene: TRBV3-1/TRBV3-2

CDR3aa: CARDKYSPLHF
CDR3nt: TGTGCTCGGGACAAGTATTCACCCCTCCACTTT
abundance: -
d_gene: -
j_gene: TRBJ1-6
v_gene: TRBV19

CDR3aa: CASRQGQGPTSTDTQYF
CDR3nt: TGTGCCAGCAGACAGGGACAGGGACCTACTAGCACAGATACGCAGTATTTT
abundance: -
d_gene: TRBD1
j_gene: TRBJ2-3
v_gene: TRBV2

CDR3aa: CASSAYRRLTNTEAFF
CDR3nt: TGTGCCAGCAGTGCCTACAGGCGCTTGACGAACACTGAAGCTTTCTTT
abundance: once
d_gene: -
j_gene: TRBJ1-1
v_gene: TRBV28

CDR3aa: CASSLGQGMVEQFF
CDR3nt: TGCGCCAGCAGCTTGGGACAGGGGATGGTTGAGCAGTTCTTC
abundance: -
d_gene: TRBD1
j_gene: TRBJ2-1
v_gene: TRBV5-1

CDR3aa: CASNPGNTEAFF
CDR3nt: TGTGCCAGCAACCCCGGGAACACTGAAGCTTTCTTT
abundance: few
d_gene: -
j_gene: TRBJ1-1
v_gene: TRBV11-2

CDR3aa: CASSPGQGYSYNSPLHF
CDR3nt: TGTGCCAGCAGTCCGGGACAGGGGTACTCCTATAATTCACCCCTCCACTTT
abundance: -
d_gene: TRBD1
j_gene: TRBJ1-6
v_gene: TRBV27

CDR3aa: CASSPGPGQGYEQYF
CDR3nt: TGTGCCAGCAGCCCGGGACCGGGACAGGGGTACGAGCAGTACTTC
abundance: -
d_gene: TRBD1
j_gene: TRBJ2-7
v_gene: TRBV5-6

CDR3aa: CASLSSLGQAGNTIYF
CDR3nt: TGTGCCAGCCTATCCTCCCTAGGACAGGCTGGAAACACCATATATTTT
abundance: -
d_gene: TRBD1
j_gene: TRBJ1-3
v_gene: TRBV7-2

CDR3aa: CASSLGTGNTEAFF
CDR3nt: TGCGCCAGCAGCTTGGGTACAGGGAACACTGAAGCTTTCTTT
abundance: -
d_gene: -
j_gene: TRBJ1-1
v_gene: TRBV5-1

CDR3aa: CASSRGGAPNEQFF
CDR3nt: TGTGCCAGCTCGAGGGGGGGGGCTCCGAATGAGCAGTTCTTC
abundance: -
d_gene: -
j_gene: TRBJ2-1
v_gene: TRBV11-2

CDR3aa: CASDPVYGYTF
CDR3nt: TGTGCCAGCGATCCAGTTTATGGCTACACCTTC
abundance: -
d_gene: -
j_gene: TRBJ1-2
v_gene: TRBV9

CDR3aa: CASSDRMQGGQFF
CDR3nt: TGTGCCAGCAGTGATAGAATGCAGGGCGGGCAGTTCTTC
abundance: once
d_gene: -
j_gene: TRBJ2-1
v_gene: TRBV2

CDR3aa: CASSAVPRGTQYF
CDR3nt: TGTGCCAGCAGTGCGGTGCCCCGAGGGACCCAGTACTTC
abundance: -
d_gene: -
j_gene: TRBJ2-5
v_gene: TRBV2

CDR3aa: CASSWTGLSGELFF
CDR3nt: TGTGCCAGCAGTTGGACAGGGTTATCCGGGGAGCTGTTTTTT
abundance: -
d_gene: TRBD1
j_gene: TRBJ2-2
v_gene: TRBV6-4

CDR3aa: CASSGGQGRFDTGELFF
CDR3nt: TGTGCCAGCAGCGGCGGACAGGGCCGTTTCGACACCGGGGAGCTGTTTTTT
abundance: -
d_gene: TRBD1
j_gene: TRBJ2-2
v_gene: TRBV9

CDR3aa: CASSLIQGDTDTQYF
CDR3nt: TGCGCCAGCAGCTTGATTCAGGGGGACACAGATACGCAGTATTTT
abundance: -
d_gene: TRBD1
j_gene: TRBJ2-3
v_gene: TRBV5-1

CDR3aa: CASSKMGTSSNQPQHF
CDR3nt: TGTGCCAGCAGCAAGATGGGGACAAGTAGCAATCAGCCCCAGCATTTT
abundance: -
d_gene: -
j_gene: TRBJ1-5
v_gene: TRBV28

CDR3aa: CASSLRQGDIEKLFF
CDR3nt: TGTGCCAGCTCATTACGACAGGGAGACATAGAAAAACTGTTTTTT
abundance: -
d_gene: TRBD1
j_gene: TRBJ1-4
v_gene: TRBV18

CDR3aa: CASSLSGGSEAGYTF
CDR3nt: TGCGCCAGCAGCTTGTCAGGGGGTTCCGAGGCGGGCTACACCTTC
abundance: once
d_gene: TRBD1
j_gene: TRBJ1-2
v_gene: TRBV5-1

CDR3aa: CASSITRLGGNTIYF
CDR3nt: TGTGCCAGCAGCATAACACGACTCGGTGGAAACACCATATATTTT
abundance: -
d_gene: -
j_gene: TRBJ1-3
v_gene: TRBV21-1

CDR3aa: CAWRGTGTEKLFF
CDR3nt: TGTGCCTGGAGGGGGACAGGGACCGAAAAACTGTTTTTT
abundance: -
d_gene: TRBD1
j_gene: TRBJ1-4
v_gene: TRBV30

CDR3aa: CASSQSTGPGKSPLHF
CDR3nt: TGTGCCAGCAGCCAATCGACAGGGCCGGGGAAATCACCCCTCCACTTT
abundance: once
d_gene: TRBD1
j_gene: TRBJ1-6
v_gene: TRBV4-2

CDR3aa: CASSPARRETDTQYF
CDR3nt: TGTGCCAGCAGCCCGGCCCGTCGGGAGACAGATACGCAGTATTTT
abundance: -
d_gene: -
j_gene: TRBJ2-3
v_gene: TRBV7-8

CDR3aa: CASSLRQGSYEQYF
CDR3nt: TGTGCCAGCAGCTTACGACAGGGCTCCTACGAGCAGTACTTC
abundance: -
d_gene: TRBD1
j_gene: TRBJ2-7
v_gene: TRBV5-5

CDR3aa: CASSQGGEYTEAFF
CDR3nt: TGTGCCAGCAGCCAAGGCGGAGAGTACACTGAAGCTTTCTTT
abundance: -
d_gene: -
j_gene: TRBJ1-1
v_gene: TRBV4-2

CDR3aa: CASSLGPGGAPNTQYF
CDR3nt: TGTGCCAGCAGCTTAGGTCCCGGGGGGGCCCCCAATACGCAGTATTTT
abundance: -
d_gene: TRBD2
j_gene: TRBJ2-3
v_gene: TRBV7-2

CDR3aa: CASRAGLAGVETQYF
CDR3nt: TGTGCCAGCAGGGCGGGACTAGCGGGGGTGGAGACCCAGTACTTC
abundance: -
d_gene: TRBD2
j_gene: TRBJ2-5
v_gene: TRBV5-4

CDR3aa: CATNDRGEGYEQYF
CDR3nt: TGTGCCACCAACGACAGGGGAGAGGGCTACGAGCAGTACTTC
abundance: -
d_gene: TRBD1
j_gene: TRBJ2-7
v_gene: TRBV10-3

CDR3aa: CASSQPRDTISGNTIYF
CDR3nt: TGTGCCAGCAGCCAGCCCCGGGACACCATCTCTGGAAACACCATATATTTT
abundance: once
d_gene: -
j_gene: TRBJ1-3
v_gene: TRBV3-1/TRBV3-2

CDR3aa: CASSDGYEQYF
CDR3nt: TGTGCCAGCAGCGACGGGTACGAGCAGTACTTC
abundance: once
d_gene: -
j_gene: TRBJ2-7
v_gene: TRBV27

CDR3aa: CASSLRAPAQETQYF
CDR3nt: TGTGCCAGCAGTTTGCGGGCCCCAGCTCAAGAGACCCAGTACTTC
abundance: -
d_gene: -
j_gene: TRBJ2-5
v_gene: TRBV27

CDR3aa: CATTGERGNTEAFF
CDR3nt: TGTGCCACCACAGGGGAGAGGGGGAACACTGAAGCTTTCTTT
abundance: -
d_gene: TRBD1
j_gene: TRBJ1-1
v_gene: TRBV6-5

CDR3aa: CASSAELGSSYEQYF
CDR3nt: TGTGCCAGCAGTGCGGAACTGGGGAGCTCCTACGAGCAGTACTTC
abundance: -
d_gene: -
j_gene: TRBJ2-7
v_gene: TRBV2

CDR3aa: CSNEGPGGEDTQYF
CDR3nt: TGCAGCAACGAGGGTCCTGGGGGCGAAGATACGCAGTATTTT
abundance: -
d_gene: -
j_gene: TRBJ2-3
v_gene: TRBV29-1